The 4 T cell receptor beta chains below come from one sample, sequenced in a study of cytomegalovirus exposure and HLA in healthy donors. The PCR made use of 60 Vbeta and 13 Jbeta primers. Produced via immunoSEQ multiplex PCR; TCRdb's table is partial and in-frame only. This table holds under 150,000 clones. The sequencing input was PBMCs. The source of these receptors is a man between 40 and 49 years old in good health and CMV-seronegative.

The chain uses TRBV6-5 and TRBJ1-3; D may be TRBD1 (5 bases). CDR1 and CDR2 (germline): MNHEY, SVGAGI. Trimming took 7 bases from V and 4 from J, leaving 17 bases between them. This CDR3 spans 15 amino acids. CDR3 nucleotides: TGTGCCAGCATTCCACACCCCGGGGGAGGAAACACCATATATTTT. Its protein is CASIPHPGGGNTIYF.

The V and J genes are TRBV5-4 and TRBJ1-1; 7 bases are shared with TRBD1. CDR1 and CDR2 (germline): SGHNT, YYREEE (reference sequence). Unmatched junction bases numbered 8, after V lost 5 bases and J lost 1 base. The CDR3 covers 15 residues. The CDR3 DNA follows: TGTGCCAGCAGGGGGGGCGGGACAGCGAACACTGAAGCTTTCTTT. Protein: CASRGGGTANTEAFF.

A word on this clone: This CDR3 is also generated by other DNA sequences in the sample. This chain connects TRBV7-2 to TRBJ1-5; D call uncertain. This CDR3 has 14 amino acids. V was shortened by 1 base and J by 4 bases, with 8 bases between the two germline ends. Germline V lookup: CDR1 SGHTA, CDR2 FQGNSA. CDR3: CASSLGPGNQPQHF. The CDR3 DNA reads as TGTGCCAGCAGCTTAGGTCCGGGAAATCAGCCCCAGCATTTT.

V usage is TRBV5-5 and J usage is TRBJ2-1; D is ambiguous. This CDR3 spans 11 amino acids. The V gene's germline CDR1 is SGHKS and CDR2 YYEKEE (reference sequence). Trimming stripped 4 bases from V and 6 bases from J, with 5 bases between. The chain's CDR3 is CASSLFNEQFF. Written as DNA, the CDR3 is TGTGCCAGCAGCCTTTTCAATGAGCAGTTCTTC. Full variable domain (missing parts from reference TRBV5-5 and TRBJ2-1): DAGVTQSPTHLIKTRGQQVTLRCSPISGHKSVSWYQQVLGQGPQFIFQYYEKEERGRGNFPDRFSARQFPNYSSELNVNALLLGDSALYLCASSLFNEQFFGPGTRLTVL.